The T cell receptor (beta chain) under discussion was sequenced for a study of vaccination and CD4 T cells after COVID-19. Overall study results and limits: Vaccine-specific clones numbering 304 of 307 showed spike mono-reactivity in convalescent patients.

With regard to this clonotype: Its specificity is unknown.

Cultured CD4+ T cell DNA was sequenced using the Oncomine TCR Beta short-read assay. Genomic DNA from cultured CD4+ T cells was extracted. One entry per CDR3 protein results from TCRdb running MiXCR on the PCR reads. The repertoire holds about 21,000 distinct CDR3 sequences, 42% seen once, with about 10% in the top ten. The time point here: late sampling 161 to 241 days after vaccination in a few convalescent patients. This sample's treatment: approximately 11-day PBMC culture with coronavirus spike peptide pools or control peptides (ViraFEST assay). ViraFEST grew antigen-specific T cells using peptide pools, then sequenced TCRs. The germline V gene encodes CDR1 SNHLY and CDR2 FYNNEI. CDR3 length: 12 residues. V was clipped by 10 bases and J by 2 bases, with 11 bases between them.

The sequencing here drew on CD4+ T cells from blood, cultured in vitro, taken about 7 months after SARS-CoV-2 vaccination. V is TRBV2 and J is TRBJ1-2, with a tentative D call TRBD1 (5 bases). The TCR comes from a human donor who had recovered from COVID-19. The CDR3 loop reads CATQAGNYGYTF. The CDR3 nucleotides are TGTGCCACTCAGGCAGGGAACTATGGCTACACCTTC.